This TCR beta chain originates from a study of vaccination effects on CD4 cells after COVID-19. As for the study in general: Each participant was administered two doses of either the BNT162b2 or the mRNA-1273 vaccine.

A remark on this clone: Antigen: not known.

TCRdb's copy holds only in-frame clones and misses some; the assay was immunoSEQ multiplex PCR. The data show more than 35,000 clones, roughly 66% seen once. Germline V gene lookup returns CDR1 SQVTM and CDR2 ANQGSEA. CDR3 length: 16 amino acids. V lost 0 bases and J 8 bases, leaving 22 bases between the germline ends. Expansion with viral peptide pools was applied to antigen-specific CD4+ T cells by the ViraFEST assay prior to sequencing. Cultured cells yielded isolated CD4+ T cells after 10 days. Nucleocapsid antibodies stayed negative before and after vaccination, showing no earlier SARS-CoV-2 infection. Fresh IL-2-containing medium replaced half the medium on days 3 and 7.

Sequenced material: CD4+ T cells from PBMCs cultured with HCoV-OC43 spike peptides, taken before COVID-19 vaccination. Subset reported: HCoV-OC43 spike overlapping peptide pool stimulation. This chain joins TRBV29-1 and TRBJ1-2; a weak D match, TRBD1 (5 bases). The receptor comes from a human donor who received a COVID-19 vaccine. The CDR3 is CSVEDTRTLLRRGYTF. The CDR3 coding sequence is TGCAGCGTTGAAGACACACGGACACTACTAAGAAGGGGCTACACCTTC.